This TCR beta chain was sequenced in a study of CD8 T cells in Susac syndrome. Random hexamers were used to reverse transcribe an amount of about 0.45 to 1 ug RNA. A single record per CDR3 protein comes from TCRdb applying MiXCR to the immunoSEQ multiplex PCR reads. The sample has fewer than 150,000 distinct CDR3 sequences, approximately 95% seen once. From blood CD8+ and CD4+ T cells, TCR beta sequences were generated. TEMRA cells were FACS-enriched, while CD8+ and CD4+ T cells were negatively isolated. The CDR3 covers 12 residues. Trimming left V 5 bases short and J 2 bases short, with 7 bases between. This clonotype occurred a few times.

This sequence originates from a human donor with Susac syndrome. This chain joins TRBV12-3 or TRBV12-4 and TRBJ2-7, with D unclear. Specimen: CD8+ T cells from PBMCs. The CDR3 region is CASSQGPYEQYF. For the CDR3, the DNA is TGTGCCAGCAGTCAAGGGCCCTACGAGCAGTACTTC.